Presented here are 26 T cell receptor beta chains from one specimen sequenced in a study of CD8+ T cells in alopecia areata. RNA was extracted and reverse transcribed into cDNA as the sequencing template. Profiled with immunoSEQ multiplex PCR; TCRdb holds only in-frame clones, not every one. The profile covers fewer than 200,000 clones, with 60% appearing a single time and more than 13% taken by the ten largest. Sample treatment: oral pan-JAK inhibitor, 5-10 mg twice daily. Material: CD4+ T cells sorted from blood, obtained at week 24, from a patient treated with tofacitinib. These receptors originate from a human donor with alopecia areata.

The table lists this clone with a count of one. The chain has TRBV6-5 and TRBJ2-3; D is ambiguous. The CDR3 covers 15 residues. The germline V and J ends were trimmed by 7 bases and 0 bases, with 14 bases remaining between them. Germline V gives CDR1 MNHEY, CDR2 SVGAGI. The CDR3 reads CASTPRPSSTDTQYF. As DNA, the CDR3 is TGTGCCAGCACCCCCAGACCGTCTAGCACAGATACGCAGTATTTT.

The V call is TRBV19, the J call TRBJ2-2, with D perhaps matching TRBD2 (5 bases). The CDR3 has 14 amino acids. V was shortened by 9 bases and J by 5 bases, with 16 bases between the two germline ends. The germline gives CDR1 LNHDA, CDR2 SQIVND (reference sequence). The CDR3: CASGVGRRTGELFF. The CDR3 bases are TGTGCCAGCGGGGTCGGGCGGAGAACCGGGGAGCTGTTTTTT.

The genes are TRBV15 and TRBJ2-5; D remains unclear. Per germline, CDR1 LNHNV and CDR2 YYDKDF (reference sequence). This CDR3 has 14 amino acids. Trimming took off 0 bases at V and 3 bases at J, with 8 bases between the two ends. CDR3 protein: CATSREPGKETQYF. The CDR3 coding sequence is TGTGCCACCAGCAGAGAACCGGGTAAAGAGACCCAGTACTTC.

This chain links TRBV18 with TRBJ1-1, with D possibly TRBD1 on 5 matching bases. Trimming took off 6 bases at V and 1 base at J, with 12 bases between the two ends. Germline CDR1 KGHSH, CDR2 LQKENI. The CDR3 is made up of 14 amino acids. CDR3 sequence reads: CASSLDSGNTEAFF. CDR3 bases: TGTGCCAGCTCGCTCGACAGTGGGAACACTGAAGCTTTCTTT.

The chain employs TRBV27 and TRBJ2-1; 7 bases match TRBD1. Germline loops: CDR1 MNHEY, CDR2 SMNVEV (reference sequence). This CDR3 has 15 residues. Trimming removed 4 bases from V and 2 bases from J; junction bases left unmatched: 5. The CDR3 DNA is TGTGCCAGCAGTTACCGGACAGGCACCTACAATGAGCAGTTCTTC. Encoded protein: CASSYRTGTYNEQFF.

J is TRBJ1-6 and V is TRBV30, with 12 bases aligning to TRBD1. Germline V CDR1 and CDR2: GTSNPN, SVGIG (reference sequence). CDR3 length: 16 residues. Losses at the gene ends were 3 bases for V and 9 bases for J; bases not matched to a gene: 9. In DNA, the CDR3 is TGTGCCTGGAGAACTACCGGGACAGGGGGCAGTTCACCCCTCCACTTT. Its protein is CAWRTTGTGGSSPLHF.

J is TRBJ2-4 and V is TRBV6-1; D possibly corresponds to TRBD1 (6 bases). The CDR3 has 14 residues. The germline gives CDR1 MNHNS, CDR2 SASEGT. V was pared by 4 bases and J by 3 bases, with 10 bases between. For the CDR3, the DNA is TGTGCCAGCAGTGGACAGGTCATCAAAAACATTCAGTACTTC. Translating gives CASSGQVIKNIQYF.

The rearrangement uses TRBV6-6 and TRBJ1-5, with D possibly matching TRBD1 (6 bases). Germline loops: CDR1 MNHNY, CDR2 SVGAGI (reference sequence). The CDR3 consists of 12 residues. Here the CDR3 DNA reads TGTGGTGTTACAGGGAGTGGGCAGCCCCAGCATTTT. Its translation is CGVTGSGQPQHF.

Relative to its sample, this clone is medium-sized. The chain joins TRBV5-8 to TRBJ2-1, with TRBD2 matching 9 bases. Germline lookup yields CDR1 SGHTS and CDR2 YDEGEE. V shed 3 bases, J shed 6 bases, and the junction held 10 bases outside the gene matches. This CDR3 is 16 amino acids long. This CDR3 is CASSWRGSGGINEQFF. In DNA form, the CDR3 reads TGTGCCAGCAGCTGGCGAGGAAGCGGGGGGATCAATGAGCAGTTCTTC.

This clone was detected once. This chain joins TRBV7-3 and TRBJ2-3; D not resolved. Between the trimmed V and J ends, which lost 0 bases and 5 bases, there was a span of 6 bases. This CDR3 spans 13 amino acids. Germline lookup yields CDR1 SGHTA and CDR2 FQGTGA. The CDR3: CASSLTGRDTQYF. In nucleotides, the CDR3 is TGTGCCAGCAGCTTAACAGGGCGAGATACGCAGTATTTT.

The chain joins TRBV4-2 to TRBJ1-1, with D possibly matching TRBD1 (5 bases). Trimming pared 1 base from V and 2 bases from J, leaving 11 bases between. CDR1 and CDR2 from the germline V gene are LGHNA and YNFKEQ. The CDR3 has 15 residues. DNA of the CDR3: TGTGCCAGCAGCCAAGTAACCCAGGGTAACACTGAAGCTTTCTTT. This codes for CASSQVTQGNTEAFF.

This sequence joins TRBV6-5 and TRBJ2-3; D might be TRBD2 (5 bases). Germline CDR1 is MNHEY and CDR2 is SVGAGI. Trimming shortened V by 5 bases and J by 8 bases, and 14 bases separated the two germline ends. The length of the CDR3 is 13 residues. The chain's CDR3 is CASSVGVKTTQYF. DNA for the CDR3: TGTGCCAGCAGTGTGGGAGTTAAAACTACGCAGTATTTT.

The sample holds one count of this clone. The rearrangement links TRBV5-1 to TRBJ2-1, with D hard to call. The V and J ends lost 0 bases and 7 bases respectively, with 5 bases between them. Germline CDR1 and CDR2: SGHRS and YFSETQ. The CDR3 has 12 residues. The CDR3 bases are TGCGCCAGCAGCTTGGCCGGGAATGAGCAGTTCTTC. As protein: CASSLAGNEQFF.

The chain carries TRBV10-2 and TRBJ1-5; D is unresolved. The CDR3 has 13 residues. Trimming removed 4 bases from V and 3 bases from J, with 7 bases in between. Germline V gene sequence: CDR1 WSHSY, CDR2 SAAADI. The CDR3 spells CASSGAFNQPQHF. The CDR3 coding sequence is TGCGCCAGCAGTGGGGCTTTCAATCAGCCCCAGCATTTT.

A few counts support this clone. The V call is TRBV4-1, the J call TRBJ2-1; 10 bases are a match to TRBD1. Trimming at V came to 0 bases and at J to 7 bases, leaving 6 bases not matched to a gene. Germline values: CDR1 MGHRA, CDR2 YSYEKL. The length of the CDR3 is 16 residues. CDR3 in amino acids: CASSQDIRTGGNEQFF. The CDR3 DNA reads as TGCGCCAGCAGCCAAGATATTAGGACAGGGGGTAATGAGCAGTTCTTC.

The chain is built from TRBV7-9 and TRBJ1-2; possibly TRBD1 for D (5 bases). The CDR3 extends over 16 amino acids. Germline CDR1 is SEHNR and CDR2 is FQNEAQ (reference sequence). V shed 8 bases and J shed 4 bases, with 23 bases lying between them. The CDR3 spells CASSNSQVRGIYGYTF. The DNA of the CDR3 is TGTGCCAGCTCGAATAGCCAAGTTCGGGGGATCTATGGCTACACCTTC. The whole variable domain, filled in from reference TRBV7-9 and TRBJ1-2, reads DTGVSQNPRHKITKRGQNVTFRCDPISEHNRLYWYRQTLGQGPEFLTYFQNEAQLEKSRLLSDRFSAERPKGSFSTLEIQRTEQGDSAMYLCASSNSQVRGIYGYTFGSGTRLTVV.

The chain carries TRBV19 and TRBJ1-4; a weak D match, TRBD1 (6 bases). Germline V gives CDR1 LNHDA, CDR2 SQIVND (reference sequence). Trimming took 10 bases from V and 7 from J, leaving 16 bases between them. This CDR3 is built from 13 residues. The CDR3 region has the DNA TGTGCCACCGCAGACAGGCCATCTGAAAAACTGTTTTTT. Translating it yields CATADRPSEKLFF.

This clone showed up just a few times. The chain has TRBV30 and TRBJ2-5; D unresolved. Germline CDR1 is GTSNPN and CDR2 is SVGIG (reference sequence). V lost 0 bases and J 0 bases, leaving 11 bases between the germline ends. The CDR3 runs 15 residues. CDR3 sequence reads: CAWSVPGPYQETQYF. CDR3 in DNA: TGTGCCTGGAGTGTACCCGGACCGTACCAAGAGACCCAGTACTTC.

This chain uses TRBV5-1 with TRBJ1-2; tentatively, D is TRBD1 (5 bases). This CDR3 spans 15 amino acids. V was shortened by 4 bases and J by 0 bases, with 13 bases between the two germline ends. The germline V gene has CDR1 SGHRS and CDR2 YFSETQ. DNA for the CDR3: TGCGCCAGCAGCCTCGACAGCTTAGCTAACTATGGCTACACCTTC. Translating it yields CASSLDSLANYGYTF.

This chain connects TRBV2 to TRBJ2-1, with 12 bases identical to TRBD1. In germline, CDR1 is SNHLY, CDR2 FYNNEI. This CDR3 has 15 residues. Losses at the gene ends were 6 bases for V and 10 bases for J; bases not matched to a gene: 10. The CDR3 sequence is CASSPGQGATGEQFF. DNA of the CDR3: TGTGCCAGCAGCCCGGGACAGGGGGCAACAGGCGAGCAGTTCTTC.

This clone was counted only a few times. The chain joins TRBV5-1 to TRBJ1-5, with a tentative D call TRBD1 (6 bases). Germline assignment: CDR1 SGHRS and CDR2 YFSETQ. The length of the CDR3 is 15 residues. Between the trimmed V and J ends, which lost 3 bases and 0 bases, there was a span of 10 bases. CDR3 DNA sequence: TGCGCCAGCAGCTCGGGACACAATAGCAATCAGCCCCAGCATTTT. Protein sequence: CASSSGHNSNQPQHF.

This clone turned up a few times. This chain connects TRBV5-6 to TRBJ2-1; possibly TRBD1 or TRBD2 for D (5 bases each). The germline V gene encodes CDR1 SGHDT and CDR2 YYEEEE. Trimming pared 3 bases from V and 4 bases from J, leaving 23 bases between. This CDR3 has 18 amino acids. The CDR3 DNA reads as TGTGCCAGCAGCTCCGAAAGCCGGGGACCGACGATATACAATGAGCAGTTCTTC. Translation: CASSSESRGPTIYNEQFF.

The CDR3 sequence: CSTSGPATDTQYF. Here the CDR3 DNA reads TGCAGTACTAGCGGGCCCGCGACAGATACGCAGTATTTT. This chain uses TRBV29-1 with TRBJ2-3, with 9 nucleotides matching TRBD2. Germline V gene sequence: CDR1 SQVTM, CDR2 ANQGSEA. The CDR3 length is 13 residues.

The sample holds a few counts of this clone. V gene TRBV6-6 combines with J gene TRBJ1-5; tentative D call: TRBD1 (6 bases). This CDR3 contains 16 residues. V dropped 5 bases and J dropped 0 bases, with 14 bases sitting between them. The germline V gene encodes CDR1 MNHNY and CDR2 SVGAGI (reference sequence). The CDR3 sequence: CASSRGGGYSNQPQHF. DNA for the CDR3: TGTGCCAGCAGTAGGGGAGGGGGGTATAGCAATCAGCCCCAGCATTTT.

The rearrangement uses TRBV30 and TRBJ2-5; 7 bases fit TRBD1. V gave up 5 bases and J gave up 1 base; unmatched junction bases: 4. This CDR3 is built from 13 residues. Germline values: CDR1 GTSNPN, CDR2 SVGIG (reference sequence). As DNA, the CDR3 is TGTGCCTGGTTGGGACAGCCCCAAGAGACCCAGTACTTC. Its translation: CAWLGQPQETQYF.

The gene calls are TRBV2 and TRBJ2-7; the D gene could be TRBD1 or TRBD2 (5 bases each). The V gene's germline CDR1 is SNHLY and CDR2 FYNNEI. The CDR3 is 12 residues long. V gave up 8 bases and J gave up 2 bases, with 10 bases separating them. CDR3 nucleotide sequence: TGTGCCAGCGGGACCGAGACCTACGAGCAGTACTTC. This sequence encodes CASGTETYEQYF.